This T cell receptor (beta chain) was identified in a study of OX40 agonist ivuxolimab in advanced cancers. With regard to the full study: The costimulatory receptor OX40 (CD134) was targeted by ivuxolimab, a fully human IgG2 agonistic monoclonal antibody. Intravenous ivuxolimab was administered to patients every 2 weeks at six dose levels: 0.01, 0.1, 0.3, 1.5, 3 and 10 mg/kg. Of the roughly 50 dose-escalation patients, hepatocellular carcinoma was present in about 20, melanoma in roughly 15, renal cell carcinoma in 9 and head and neck cancer in 9. The dose-escalation cohort was approximately 83% male with a mean age of about 60 years, ranging from roughly 23 to 90. Patients were allowed to have had prior anti-PD-1, anti-PD-L1 or anti-CTLA-4 therapy, and around two fifths of the dose-escalation patients had been treated with checkpoint inhibitors. Partial responses occurred in three dose-escalation patients: two with cutaneous melanoma and one with hepatocellular carcinoma. Peripheral TCRbeta sequencing was intended to test whether TCR sequence diversity was altered and clonal T-cell expansion was caused by ivuxolimab. The paper covers the monotherapy dose-escalation part of the phase I ivuxolimab trial, which included N of about 50 patients. The paper as a whole reports these results and caveats: In the 0.1-3.0 mg/kg groups, partial responders had among the lowest normalized peripheral clonal expansion, particularly in CD8+ T cells. The antigen specificity of the peripheral T cells that underwent clonal expansion was not determined. After ivuxolimab, expanded clones were on average more numerous among CD8+ T cells than among CD4+ T cells. Low levels of normalized T-cell clonal expansion were also seen in some patients who did not respond. At doses of 0.1 to 3.0 mg/kg, clonal expansion of both CD4+ and CD8+ T cells in blood was seen between baseline and week 6.

V loses 5 bases, J loses 4 bases, and the germline ends lie 16 bases apart. The CDR3, cysteine through phenylalanine, is 15 amino acids long. Only CDR3 DNA remains: 45 bases, in frame from the first base. The germline V gene provides CDR1 MDHEN and CDR2 SYDVKM. Genomic DNA was extracted from sorted cells for sequencing of the TCRbeta CDR3 region. The immunoSEQ Assay was used to sequence the TCRbeta CDR3 regions. In its TCRdb copy, this immuneACCESS table keeps in-frame sequences only and misses some clones. Where compared with another copy, unresolved V genes explain less than half of these, and the others have no known cause. The sample table lists more than 55,000 clones, 75% to 90% of them with a count of one. The top ten constitute 10% to 12% of the sample. The trial excluded patients who had a history of autoimmune disease or who were on systemic immunosuppression. Peripheral blood for TCR sequencing was drawn from every dose cohort at baseline, at cycle 4 day 1 and at cycle 7 day 1. The samples were drawn from a first-in-human, open-label, multicenter phase I dose-escalation trial of ivuxolimab. Adults with locally advanced or metastatic melanoma, renal cell carcinoma, hepatocellular carcinoma or head and neck squamous cell carcinoma were enrolled in the trial. Before TCR sequencing, CD4+ and CD8+ T cells were separately sorted from peripheral blood.

Of note for this clone: Its binding antigen is unknown. Base quality data are lacking; no much larger clone is found one base away.

The V gene is TRBV28 and the J gene is TRBJ2-3, with the D gene not clear enough to name. Here the sequenced sample was CD4+ or CD8+ T cells sorted from blood, taken in a trial of the OX40 agonist ivuxolimab. This sequence originates from an adult with an advanced solid tumor such as melanoma, head and neck, liver or kidney cancer. The DNA sequence is TGTGCCAGCAGTGGCCTGGGTAGCTTGGCAGATACGCAGTATTTT. It encodes CASSGLGSLADTQYF.